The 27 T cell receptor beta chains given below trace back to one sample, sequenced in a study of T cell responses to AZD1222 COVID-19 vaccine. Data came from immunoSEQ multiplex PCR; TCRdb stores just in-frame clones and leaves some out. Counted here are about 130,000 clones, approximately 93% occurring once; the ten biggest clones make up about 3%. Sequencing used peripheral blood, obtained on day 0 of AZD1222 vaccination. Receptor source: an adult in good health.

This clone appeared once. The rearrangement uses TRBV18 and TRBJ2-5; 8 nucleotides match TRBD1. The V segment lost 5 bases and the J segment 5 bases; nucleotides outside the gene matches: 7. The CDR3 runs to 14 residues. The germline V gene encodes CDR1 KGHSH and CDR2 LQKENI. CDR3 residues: CASSSGQETETQYF. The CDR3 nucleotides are TGTGCCAGCTCATCGGGACAGGAGACTGAGACCCAGTACTTC.

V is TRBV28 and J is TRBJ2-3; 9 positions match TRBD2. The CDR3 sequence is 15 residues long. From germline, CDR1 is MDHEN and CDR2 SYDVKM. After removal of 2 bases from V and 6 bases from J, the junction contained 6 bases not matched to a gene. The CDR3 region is CASSLASGIGDTQYF. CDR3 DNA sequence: TGTGCCAGCAGTTTAGCTAGCGGGATTGGTGATACGCAGTATTTT.

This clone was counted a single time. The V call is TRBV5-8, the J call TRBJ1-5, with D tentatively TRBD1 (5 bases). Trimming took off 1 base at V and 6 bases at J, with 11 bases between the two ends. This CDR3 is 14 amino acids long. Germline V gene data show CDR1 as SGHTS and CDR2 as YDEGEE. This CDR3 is CASSLSQGGQPQHF. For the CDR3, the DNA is TGTGCCAGCAGCTTGAGCCAGGGTGGTCAGCCCCAGCATTTT.

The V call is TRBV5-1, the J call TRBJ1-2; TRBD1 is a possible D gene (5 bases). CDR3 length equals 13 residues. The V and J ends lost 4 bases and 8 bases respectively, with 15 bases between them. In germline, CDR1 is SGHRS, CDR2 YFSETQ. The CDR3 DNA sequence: TGCGCCAGCAGCCCGAGTACAGGTGCAGGCTACACCTTC. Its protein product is CASSPSTGAGYTF. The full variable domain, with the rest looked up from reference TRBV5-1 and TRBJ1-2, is KAGVTQTPRYLIKTRGQQVTLSCSPISGHRSVSWYQQTPGQGLQFLFEYFSETQRNKGNFPGRFSGRQFSNSRSEMNVSTLELGDSALYLCASSPSTGAGYTFGSGTRLTVV.

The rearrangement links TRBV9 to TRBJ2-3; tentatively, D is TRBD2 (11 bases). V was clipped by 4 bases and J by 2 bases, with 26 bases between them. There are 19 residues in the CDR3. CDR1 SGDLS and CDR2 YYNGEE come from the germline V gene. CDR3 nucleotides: TGTGCCAGCAGCAGGACAGGGGGTGAACTAGCGGGAGCCACAGATACGCAGTATTTT. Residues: CASSRTGGELAGATDTQYF.

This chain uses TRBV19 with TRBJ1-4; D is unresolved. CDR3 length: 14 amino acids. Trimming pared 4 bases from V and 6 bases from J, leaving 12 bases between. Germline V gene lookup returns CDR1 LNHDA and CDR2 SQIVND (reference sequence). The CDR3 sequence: CASSNSNRDEKLFF. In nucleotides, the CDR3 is TGTGCCAGTAGTAACTCCAACCGGGATGAAAAACTGTTTTTT.

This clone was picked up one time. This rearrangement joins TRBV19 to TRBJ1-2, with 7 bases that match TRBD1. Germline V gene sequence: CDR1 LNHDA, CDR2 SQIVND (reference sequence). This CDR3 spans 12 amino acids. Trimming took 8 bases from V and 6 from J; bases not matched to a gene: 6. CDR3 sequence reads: CASQRGRDGYTF. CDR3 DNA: TGTGCCAGTCAAAGGGGGCGAGATGGCTACACCTTC.

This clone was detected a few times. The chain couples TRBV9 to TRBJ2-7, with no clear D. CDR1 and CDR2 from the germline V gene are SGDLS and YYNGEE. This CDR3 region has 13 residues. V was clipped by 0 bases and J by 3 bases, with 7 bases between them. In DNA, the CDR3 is TGTGCCAGCAGCGTAGGGCAGAGCTACGAGCAGTACTTC. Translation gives CASSVGQSYEQYF.

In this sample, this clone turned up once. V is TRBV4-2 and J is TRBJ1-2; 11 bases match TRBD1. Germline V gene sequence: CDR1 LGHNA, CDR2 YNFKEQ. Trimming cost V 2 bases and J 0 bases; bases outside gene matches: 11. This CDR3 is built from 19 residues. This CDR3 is CASSQPKSGTGGTNYGYTF. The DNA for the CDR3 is TGTGCCAGCAGCCAACCTAAGTCCGGGACAGGGGGTACTAACTATGGCTACACCTTC.

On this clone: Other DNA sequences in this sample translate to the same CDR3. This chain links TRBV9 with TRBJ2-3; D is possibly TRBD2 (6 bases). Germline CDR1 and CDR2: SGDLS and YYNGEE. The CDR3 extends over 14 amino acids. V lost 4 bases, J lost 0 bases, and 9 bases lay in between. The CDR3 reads CASSLSGSTDTQYF. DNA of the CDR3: TGTGCCAGCAGCCTCAGCGGGAGCACAGATACGCAGTATTTT.

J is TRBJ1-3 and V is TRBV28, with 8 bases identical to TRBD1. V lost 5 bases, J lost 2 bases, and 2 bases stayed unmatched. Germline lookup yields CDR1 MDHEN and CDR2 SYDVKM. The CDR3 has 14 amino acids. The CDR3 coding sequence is TGTGCCAGCAGTACAGGGGGAACTGGAAACACCATATATTTT. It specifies CASSTGGTGNTIYF.

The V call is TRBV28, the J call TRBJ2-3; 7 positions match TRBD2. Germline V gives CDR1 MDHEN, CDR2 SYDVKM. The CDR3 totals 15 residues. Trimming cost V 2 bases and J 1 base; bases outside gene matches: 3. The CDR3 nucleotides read TGTGCCAGCAGTTTAGGCGGACTAGGCACAGATACGCAGTATTTT. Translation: CASSLGGLGTDTQYF.

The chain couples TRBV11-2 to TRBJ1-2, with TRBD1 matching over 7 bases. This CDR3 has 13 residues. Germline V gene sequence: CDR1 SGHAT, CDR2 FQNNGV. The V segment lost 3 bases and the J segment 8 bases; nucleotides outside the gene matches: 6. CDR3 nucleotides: TGTGCCAGCAGCTTGCTACAGGGGATCGGCTACACCTTC. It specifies CASSLLQGIGYTF. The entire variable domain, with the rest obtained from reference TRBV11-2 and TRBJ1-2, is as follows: EAGVAQSPRYKIIEKRQSVAFWCNPISGHATLYWYQQILGQGPKLLIQFQNNGVVDDSQLPKDRFSAERLKGVDSTLKIQPAKLEDSAVYLCASSLLQGIGYTFGSGTRLTVV.

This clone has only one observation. DNA for the CDR3: TGTGCCAGCAGTCTTGACAGGTCATCAGAGACCCAGTACTTC. Its protein is CASSLDRSSETQYF. The chain recombines TRBV2 with TRBJ2-5; D is perhaps TRBD1 (6 bases). The CDR3 runs 14 residues. Germline lookup yields CDR1 SNHLY and CDR2 FYNNEI. V lost 5 bases and J 4 bases, leaving 14 bases between the germline ends. Filled out from reference TRBV2 and TRBJ2-5, the complete variable domain reads EPEVTQTPSHQVTQMGQEVILRCVPISNHLYFYWYRQILGQKVEFLVSFYNNEISEKSEIFDDQFSVERPDGSNFTLKIRSTKLEDSAMYFCASSLDRSSETQYFGPGTRLLVL.

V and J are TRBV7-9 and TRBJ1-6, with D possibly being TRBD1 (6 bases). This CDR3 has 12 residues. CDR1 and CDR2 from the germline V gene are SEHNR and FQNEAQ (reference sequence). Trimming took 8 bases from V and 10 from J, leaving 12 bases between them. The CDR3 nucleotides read TGTGCCAGCGGGGGGGCCGGGTCACCCCTCCACTTT. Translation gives CASGGAGSPLHF.

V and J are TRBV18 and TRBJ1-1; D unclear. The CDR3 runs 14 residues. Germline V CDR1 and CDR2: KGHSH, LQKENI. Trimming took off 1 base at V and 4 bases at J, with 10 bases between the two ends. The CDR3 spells CASSPQGRSTEAFF. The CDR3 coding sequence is TGTGCCAGCTCACCACAGGGAAGGAGCACTGAAGCTTTCTTT.

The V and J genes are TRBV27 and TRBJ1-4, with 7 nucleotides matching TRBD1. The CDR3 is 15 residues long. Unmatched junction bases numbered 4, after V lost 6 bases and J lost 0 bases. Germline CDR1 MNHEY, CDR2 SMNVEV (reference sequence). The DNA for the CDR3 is TGTGCCAGCAGGAACACAGGGGCAACTAATGAAAAACTGTTTTTT. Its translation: CASRNTGATNEKLFF.

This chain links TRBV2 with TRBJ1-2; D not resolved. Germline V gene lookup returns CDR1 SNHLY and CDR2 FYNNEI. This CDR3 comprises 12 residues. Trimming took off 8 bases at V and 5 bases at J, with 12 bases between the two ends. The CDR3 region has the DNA TGTGCCAGCGGAACAGACACTTATGGCTACACCTTC. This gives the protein CASGTDTYGYTF. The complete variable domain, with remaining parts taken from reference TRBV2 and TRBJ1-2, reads EPEVTQTPSHQVTQMGQEVILRCVPISNHLYFYWYRQILGQKVEFLVSFYNNEISEKSEIFDDQFSVERPDGSNFTLKIRSTKLEDSAMYFCASGTDTYGYTFGSGTRLTVV.

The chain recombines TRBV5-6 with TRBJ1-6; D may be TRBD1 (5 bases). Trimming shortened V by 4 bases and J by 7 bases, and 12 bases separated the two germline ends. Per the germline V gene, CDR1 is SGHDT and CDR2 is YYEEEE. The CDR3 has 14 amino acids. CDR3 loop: CASSPRGLNSPLHF. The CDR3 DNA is TGTGCCAGCAGCCCACGGGGACTGAATTCACCCCTCCACTTT.

This CDR3 reads CASSLAGSVETQYF. The CDR3 coding sequence is TGTGCCAGCAGCTTGGCGGGTAGCGTGGAGACCCAGTACTTC. The chain joins TRBV5-4 to TRBJ2-5, with a tentative D call TRBD2 (5 bases). The V end lost 0 bases, the J end lost 5 bases, and 11 bases lay between the germline ends. CDR1 and CDR2 from the germline V gene are SGHNT and YYREEE (reference sequence). The CDR3 loop spans 14 amino acids.

In DNA form, the CDR3 reads TGTGCCAGCAGCCTCGCAGGGTCCCCACTAGGAGGCTACACCTTC. Translating it yields CASSLAGSPLGGYTF. V gene TRBV3-1 (or the pseudogene TRBV3-2) combines with J gene TRBJ1-2, with D maybe TRBD1 (5 bases). The ends were cut back, 4 bases at V and 8 bases at J, with 20 bases in the middle. The CDR3 totals 15 residues. Germline V gives CDR1 LGHDT, CDR2 YNNKEL (reference sequence).

CDR3 coding DNA: TGTGCCAGCAGCTTAGGTACAGGGCCCGGGGCCAACGTCCTGACTTTC. Its translation: CASSLGTGPGANVLTF. The rearrangement uses TRBV7-2 and TRBJ2-6, with D tentatively TRBD1 (6 bases). The germline gives CDR1 SGHTA, CDR2 FQGNSA. CDR3 length equals 16 residues. V lost 1 base, J lost 4 bases, and 11 bases lay in between.

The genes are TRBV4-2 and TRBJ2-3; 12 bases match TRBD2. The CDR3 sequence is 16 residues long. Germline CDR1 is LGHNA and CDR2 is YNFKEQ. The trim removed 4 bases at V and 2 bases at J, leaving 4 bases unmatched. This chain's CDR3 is CASSRTSGTDTDTQYF. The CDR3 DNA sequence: TGTGCCAGCAGCCGGACTAGCGGGACCGACACAGATACGCAGTATTTT.

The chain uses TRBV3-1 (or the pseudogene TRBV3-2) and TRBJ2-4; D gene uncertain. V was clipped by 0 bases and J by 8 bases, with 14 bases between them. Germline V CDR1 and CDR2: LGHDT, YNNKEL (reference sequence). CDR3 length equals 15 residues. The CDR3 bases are TGTGCCAGCAGCCAAGAGGACCCCTCTTTAGACATTCAGTACTTC. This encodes CASSQEDPSLDIQYF.

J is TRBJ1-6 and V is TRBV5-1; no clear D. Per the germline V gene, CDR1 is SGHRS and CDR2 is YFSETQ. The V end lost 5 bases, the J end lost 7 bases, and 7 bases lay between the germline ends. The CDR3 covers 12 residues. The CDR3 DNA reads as TGCGCCAGCAGACAGAGCAATTCACCCCTCCACTTT. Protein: CASRQSNSPLHF. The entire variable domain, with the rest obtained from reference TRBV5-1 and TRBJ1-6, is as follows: KAGVTQTPRYLIKTRGQQVTLSCSPISGHRSVSWYQQTPGQGLQFLFEYFSETQRNKGNFPGRFSGRQFSNSRSEMNVSTLELGDSALYLCASRQSNSPLHFGNGTRLTVT.

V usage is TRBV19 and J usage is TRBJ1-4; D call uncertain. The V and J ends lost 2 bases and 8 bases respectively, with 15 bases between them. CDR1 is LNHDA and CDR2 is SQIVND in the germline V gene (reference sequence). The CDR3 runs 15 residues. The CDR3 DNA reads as TGTGCCAGTAGTATATCCTGGGCGGGAGACGAAAAACTGTTTTTT. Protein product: CASSISWAGDEKLFF.

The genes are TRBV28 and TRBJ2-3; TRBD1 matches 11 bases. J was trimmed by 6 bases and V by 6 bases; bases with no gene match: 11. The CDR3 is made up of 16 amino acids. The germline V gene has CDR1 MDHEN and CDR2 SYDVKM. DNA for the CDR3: TGTGCCAGCAGACAAATCGGACAGGGGGCCTTTGATACGCAGTATTTT. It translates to CASRQIGQGAFDTQYF.